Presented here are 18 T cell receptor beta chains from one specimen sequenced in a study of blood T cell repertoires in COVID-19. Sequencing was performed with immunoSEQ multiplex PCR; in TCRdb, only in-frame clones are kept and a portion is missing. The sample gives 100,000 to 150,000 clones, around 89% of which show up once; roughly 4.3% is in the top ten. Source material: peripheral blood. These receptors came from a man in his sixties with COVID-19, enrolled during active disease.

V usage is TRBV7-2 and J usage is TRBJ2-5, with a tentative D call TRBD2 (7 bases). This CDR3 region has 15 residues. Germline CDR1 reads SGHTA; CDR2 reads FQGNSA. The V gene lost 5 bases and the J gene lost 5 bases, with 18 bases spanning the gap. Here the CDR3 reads CASSPRGRNRETQYF. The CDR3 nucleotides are TGTGCCAGCAGCCCGCGGGGGCGGAATCGGGAGACCCAGTACTTC.

CDR3 amino acids: CASSSEDRANSPLHF. As DNA, the CDR3 is TGTGCCAGCAGCTCTGAGGACAGGGCGAATTCACCCCTCCACTTT. The chain uses TRBV7-9 and TRBJ1-6, with 8 bases aligning to TRBD1. The CDR3 sequence is 15 residues long. The trim removed 4 bases at V and 7 bases at J, leaving 6 bases unmatched. The germline CDR1 and CDR2 sequences are SEHNR and FQNEAQ (reference sequence).

CDR3 loop: CASSLGGSGANVLTF. The CDR3 region has the DNA TGTGCCAGTAGCCTAGGGGGCTCTGGGGCCAACGTCCTGACTTTC. The chain has TRBV19 and TRBJ2-6; maybe TRBD1 (6 bases). The germline V gene has CDR1 LNHDA and CDR2 SQIVND (reference sequence). V was cut by 6 bases and J by 0 bases, with 9 bases left in between. This CDR3 is 15 amino acids long.

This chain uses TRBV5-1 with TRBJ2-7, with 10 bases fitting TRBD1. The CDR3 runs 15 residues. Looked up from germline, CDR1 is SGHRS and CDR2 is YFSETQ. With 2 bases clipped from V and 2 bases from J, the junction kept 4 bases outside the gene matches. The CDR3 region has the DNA TGCGCCAGCAGCTTAGAGACAGGGGGCCCCTACGAGCAGTACTTC. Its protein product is CASSLETGGPYEQYF. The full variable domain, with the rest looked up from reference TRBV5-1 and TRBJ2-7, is KAGVTQTPRYLIKTRGQQVTLSCSPISGHRSVSWYQQTPGQGLQFLFEYFSETQRNKGNFPGRFSGRQFSNSRSEMNVSTLELGDSALYLCASSLETGGPYEQYFGPGTRLTVT.

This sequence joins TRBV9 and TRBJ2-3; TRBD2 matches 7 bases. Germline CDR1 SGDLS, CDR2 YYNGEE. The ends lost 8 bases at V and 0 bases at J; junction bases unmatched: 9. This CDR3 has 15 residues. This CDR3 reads CASSLAEFSTDTQYF. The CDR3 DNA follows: TGTGCCAGTTCTCTAGCGGAGTTTAGCACAGATACGCAGTATTTT. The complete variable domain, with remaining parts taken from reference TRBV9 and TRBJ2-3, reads DSGVTQTPKHLITATGQRVTLRCSPRSGDLSVYWYQQSLDQGLQFLIQYYNGEERAKGNILERFSAQQFPDLHSELNLSSLELGDSALYFCASSLAEFSTDTQYFGPGTRLTVL.

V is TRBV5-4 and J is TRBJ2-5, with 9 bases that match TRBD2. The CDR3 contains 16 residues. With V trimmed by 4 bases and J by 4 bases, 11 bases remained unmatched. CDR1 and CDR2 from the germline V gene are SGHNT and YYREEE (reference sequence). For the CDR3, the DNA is TGTGCCAGCAGCGGGTCGACTAGCGGTCGATCAGAGACCCAGTACTTC. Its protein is CASSGSTSGRSETQYF. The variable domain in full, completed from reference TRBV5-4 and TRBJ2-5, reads ETGVTQSPTHLIKTRGQQVTLRCSSQSGHNTVSWYQQALGQGPQFIFQYYREEENGRGNFPPRFSGLQFPNYSSELNVNALELDDSALYLCASSGSTSGRSETQYFGPGTRLLVL.

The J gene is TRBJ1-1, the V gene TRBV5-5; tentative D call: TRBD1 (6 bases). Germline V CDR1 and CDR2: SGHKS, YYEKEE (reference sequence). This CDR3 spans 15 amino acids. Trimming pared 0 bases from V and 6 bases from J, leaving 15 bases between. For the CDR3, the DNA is TGTGCCAGCAGCTTGGTTTTGGGGGCGAAAGCTGAAGCTTTCTTT. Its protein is CASSLVLGAKAEAFF.

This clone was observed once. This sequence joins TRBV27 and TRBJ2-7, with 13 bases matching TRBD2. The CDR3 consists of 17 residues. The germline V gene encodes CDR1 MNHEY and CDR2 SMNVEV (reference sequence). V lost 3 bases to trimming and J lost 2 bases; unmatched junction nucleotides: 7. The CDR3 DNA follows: TGTGCCAGCAGTTTCCAGTCTGGACTAGCGGGGGCCTACGAGCAGTACTTC. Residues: CASSFQSGLAGAYEQYF.

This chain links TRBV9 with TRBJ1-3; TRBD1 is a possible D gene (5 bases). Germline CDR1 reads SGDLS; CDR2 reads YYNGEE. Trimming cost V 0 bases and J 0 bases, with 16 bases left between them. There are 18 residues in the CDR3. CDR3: CASSVEDSGPLSGNTIYF. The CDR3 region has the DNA TGTGCCAGCAGCGTAGAAGATTCAGGGCCCCTCTCTGGAAACACCATATATTTT. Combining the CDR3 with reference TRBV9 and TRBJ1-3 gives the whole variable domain DSGVTQTPKHLITATGQRVTLRCSPRSGDLSVYWYQQSLDQGLQFLIQYYNGEERAKGNILERFSAQQFPDLHSELNLSSLELGDSALYFCASSVEDSGPLSGNTIYFGEGSWLTVV.

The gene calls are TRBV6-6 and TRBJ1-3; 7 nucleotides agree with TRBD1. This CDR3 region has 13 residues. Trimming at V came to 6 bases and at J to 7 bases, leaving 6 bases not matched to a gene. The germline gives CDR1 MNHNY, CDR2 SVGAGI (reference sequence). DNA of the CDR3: TGTGCCAGCAGCTCCGGACAGGAGAACACCATATATTTT. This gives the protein CASSSGQENTIYF.

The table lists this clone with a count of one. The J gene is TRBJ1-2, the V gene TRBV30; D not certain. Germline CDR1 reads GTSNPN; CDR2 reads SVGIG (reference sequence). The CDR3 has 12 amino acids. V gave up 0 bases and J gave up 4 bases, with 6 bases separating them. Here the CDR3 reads CAWSVSGYGYTF. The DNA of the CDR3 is TGTGCCTGGAGTGTATCGGGCTATGGCTACACCTTC.

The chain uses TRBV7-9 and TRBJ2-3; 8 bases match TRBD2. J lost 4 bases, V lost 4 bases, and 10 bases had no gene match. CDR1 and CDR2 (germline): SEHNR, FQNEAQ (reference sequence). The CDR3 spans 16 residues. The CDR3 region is CASSSPGLEWADTQYF. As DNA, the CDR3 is TGTGCCAGCAGCTCACCGGGACTAGAGTGGGCAGATACGCAGTATTTT. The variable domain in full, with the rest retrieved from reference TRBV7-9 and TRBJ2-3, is DTGVSQNPRHKITKRGQNVTFRCDPISEHNRLYWYRQTLGQGPEFLTYFQNEAQLEKSRLLSDRFSAERPKGSFSTLEIQRTEQGDSAMYLCASSSPGLEWADTQYFGPGTRLTVL.

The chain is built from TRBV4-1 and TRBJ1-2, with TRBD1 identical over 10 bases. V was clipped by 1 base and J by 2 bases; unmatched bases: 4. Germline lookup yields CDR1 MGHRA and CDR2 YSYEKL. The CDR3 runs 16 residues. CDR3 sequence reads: CASSQAQTGGNYGYTF. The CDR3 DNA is TGCGCCAGCAGCCAAGCTCAGACAGGGGGCAACTATGGCTACACCTTC.

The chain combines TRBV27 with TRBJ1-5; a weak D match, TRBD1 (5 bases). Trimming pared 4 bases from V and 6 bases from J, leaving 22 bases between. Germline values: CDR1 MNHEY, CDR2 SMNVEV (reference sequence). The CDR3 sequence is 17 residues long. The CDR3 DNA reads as TGTGCCAGCAGTTACTCGGGGCGGGGGGTAGGTGGTCAGCCCCAGCATTTT. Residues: CASSYSGRGVGGQPQHF.

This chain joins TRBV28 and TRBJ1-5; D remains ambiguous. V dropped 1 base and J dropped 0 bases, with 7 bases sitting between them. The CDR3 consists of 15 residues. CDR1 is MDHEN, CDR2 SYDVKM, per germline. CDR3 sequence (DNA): TGTGCCAGCAGTTTATTGCAGTATAGCAATCAGCCCCAGCATTTT. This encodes CASSLLQYSNQPQHF.

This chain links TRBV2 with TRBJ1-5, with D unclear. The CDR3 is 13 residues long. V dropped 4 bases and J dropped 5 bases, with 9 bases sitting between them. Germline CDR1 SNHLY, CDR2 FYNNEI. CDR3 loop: CASSVDFYQPQHF. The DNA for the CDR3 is TGTGCCAGCAGTGTCGACTTTTATCAGCCCCAGCATTTT.

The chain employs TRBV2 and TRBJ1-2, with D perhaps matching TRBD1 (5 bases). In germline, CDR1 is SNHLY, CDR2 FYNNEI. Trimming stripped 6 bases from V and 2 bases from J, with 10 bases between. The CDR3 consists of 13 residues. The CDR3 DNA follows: TGTGCCAGCAGAGTGGACACCAACTATGGCTACACCTTC. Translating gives CASRVDTNYGYTF.

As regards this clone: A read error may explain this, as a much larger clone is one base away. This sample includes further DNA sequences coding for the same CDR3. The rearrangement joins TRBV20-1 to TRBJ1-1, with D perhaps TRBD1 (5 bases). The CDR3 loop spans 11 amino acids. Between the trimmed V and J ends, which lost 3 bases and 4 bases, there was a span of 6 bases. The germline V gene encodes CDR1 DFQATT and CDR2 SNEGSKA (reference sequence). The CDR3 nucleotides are TGCAGTGCTAGGGGGGGCACTGAAGCTTTCTTT. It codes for CSARGGTEAFF.